This T cell receptor (beta chain) was captured by sequencing in a study of blood T cell repertoires in COVID-19. Study-level background: Acute and convalescent COVID-19 samples came from the United States, Italy and Spain. From T cells, B-cell-depleted T cells, or PBMCs came the material, which was cDNA or gDNA.

Germline assignment: CDR1 SGHRS and CDR2 YFSETQ. J was trimmed by 2 bases and V by 1 base; bases with no gene match: 6. The CDR3 is 16 amino acids. Authors' processing steps: Scientists estimated how many nucleated cells there were by amplifying reference gene primers. Here immunoSEQ multiplex PCR was the method, and the copy in TCRdb shows in-frame clones only, minus some. D and trimming come from the DNA, and the V and J calls and clone size come from that table. This sample yields approximately 61,000 clones, of which 60% to 80% are seen a single time; about 20% belongs to the top ten. Input material: peripheral blood. This chain links TRBV5-1 with TRBJ2-1; 7 bases agree with TRBD2. The source is an older man with active or convalescent COVID-19. CDR3 sequence reads: CASSLMSGGPYNEQFF. The CDR3, as DNA: TGCGCCAGCAGCTTGATGTCGGGAGGTCCCTACAATGAGCAGTTCTTC. Combining the CDR3 with reference TRBV5-1 and TRBJ2-1 gives the whole variable domain KAGVTQTPRYLIKTRGQQVTLSCSPISGHRSVSWYQQTPGQGLQFLFEYFSETQRNKGNFPGRFSGRQFSNSRSEMNVSTLELGDSALYLCASSLMSGGPYNEQFFGPGTRLTVL.